The next 21 T cell receptor beta chains were all read from a single sample in a study of shared clonotypes between healthy human individuals. Data came from immunoSEQ multiplex PCR; TCRdb stores just in-frame clones and leaves some out. The sample records 950,000 to 1,100,000 clones, around 82% being singletons. The sample consisted of memory CD4+ T cells from PBMCs. Subset noted: CD45RA-negative fraction. Every receptor here comes from a man younger than 30 in good health. Some clones in this sample may be carry-over from other donors' samples.

The gene calls are TRBV28 and TRBJ1-5; TRBD1 matches at 7 bases. Germline assignment: CDR1 MDHEN and CDR2 SYDVKM. The V segment lost 6 bases and the J segment 4 bases; nucleotides outside the gene matches: 9. There are 15 residues in the CDR3. The CDR3 nucleotides are TGTGCCAGCAGGTTAAGACAGGGAGCGAATCAGCCCCAGCATTTT. It is translated as CASRLRQGANQPQHF.

The chain carries TRBV21-1 and TRBJ1-1. TRBV21-1 is a pseudogene segment. CDR3 length equals 14 residues. In nucleotides, the CDR3 is TGTGCCAGCAGCACCTGGGAGGATGGCACTGAAGCTTTCTTT. Translation: CASSTWEDGTEAFF.

This clone showed up just a few times. This chain connects TRBV2 to TRBJ2-2, with a possible D match to TRBD1 (5 bases). Germline loops: CDR1 SNHLY, CDR2 FYNNEI. The germline V and J ends were trimmed by 8 bases and 6 bases, with 19 bases remaining between them. The CDR3 totals 15 residues. In DNA, the CDR3 is TGTGCCAGCGATCCTTCAGGGCAGGGCTCCGGGGAGCTGTTTTTT. This gives the protein CASDPSGQGSGELFF.

Worth noting for this clone: A much larger clone differs by one base, so this may be a read error. Other DNA sequences in this specimen translate into the identical CDR3. The rearrangement uses TRBV7-9 and TRBJ2-7; TRBD2 matches at 11 bases. The CDR3 runs to 13 residues. Germline V gene lookup returns CDR1 SEHNR and CDR2 FQNEAQ (reference sequence). CDR3 coding DNA: TGCGCCACCGGACTAGCGGGCTCCTACGAGCAGTACTTC. Translation: CATGLAGSYEQYF.

This clone was found once. The chain links TRBV30 to TRBJ2-5; no clear D gene. The CDR3 sequence is 13 residues long. From germline, CDR1 is GTSNPN and CDR2 SVGIG (reference sequence). The V and J ends lost 1 base and 0 bases respectively, with 6 bases between them. The CDR3 loop is CAWSANYQETQYF. The CDR3 nucleotides are TGTGCCTGGAGTGCGAACTACCAAGAGACCCAGTACTTC.

The rearrangement joins TRBV4-1 to TRBJ2-7; D is undetermined. From germline, CDR1 is MGHRA and CDR2 YSYEKL. The CDR3 totals 11 residues. V was shortened by 0 bases and J by 8 bases, with 5 bases between the two germline ends. This CDR3 reads CASSQEGKQYF. Written as DNA, the CDR3 is TGCGCCAGCAGCCAAGAGGGCAAGCAGTACTTC.

Comment on this clone: Since no conserved phenylalanine or tryptophan closes the CDR3, a read error is the likely cause. The rearrangement joins TRBV9 to TRBJ2-4, with 7 bases aligning to TRBD2. This CDR3 spans 15 amino acids. CDR1 and CDR2 from the germline V gene are SGDLS and YYNGEE. Trimming at V came to 0 bases and at J to 7 bases, leaving 7 bases not matched to a gene. The CDR3 sequence: CASSVGGGSPNIQYL. CDR3 nucleotides: TGTGCCAGCAGCGTAGGGGGCGGGAGTCCCAACATTCAGTACCTC.

This clone was seen more than once but under ten times. The chain is built from TRBV5-1 and TRBJ2-3; 7 nucleotides agree with TRBD2. The CDR3 has 17 residues. The germline V gene encodes CDR1 SGHRS and CDR2 YFSETQ. The V and J ends lost 3 bases and 2 bases, in that order; junction bases with no gene match: 12. In DNA form, the CDR3 reads TGCGCCAGCAGCTCTCCGAGCGGGGCGGGGGACACAGATACGCAGTATTTT. It translates to CASSSPSGAGDTDTQYF.

This clone appeared once. The same CDR3 arises from other DNA sequences in this sample as well. The chain links TRBV30 to TRBJ2-7; D not certain. The germline gives CDR1 GTSNPN, CDR2 SVGIG (reference sequence). V was trimmed by 2 bases and J by 3 bases, leaving 8 bases between them. CDR3 length equals 12 residues. The CDR3 DNA reads TGTGCCTGGAGTCCCTCCGGCTACGAGCAGTACTTC. It yields the protein CAWSPSGYEQYF.

This clone was picked up many times. The CDR3 nucleotides read TGTGCCTTCACCCCGGGGGAGGGGGCGTATAGCAATCAGCCCCAGCATTTT. Protein sequence: CAFTPGEGAYSNQPQHF. V is TRBV30 and J is TRBJ1-5, with 7 bases that match TRBD1. The V gene's germline CDR1 is GTSNPN and CDR2 SVGIG (reference sequence). Trimming took 7 bases from V and 0 from J; bases not matched to a gene: 15. This CDR3 has 17 amino acids.

The rearrangement joins TRBV20-1 to TRBJ2-5; no firm D call. V lost 5 bases to trimming and J lost 1 base, with 5 bases between them. The CDR3 is made up of 11 amino acids. CDR1 DFQATT and CDR2 SNEGSKA come from the germline V gene (reference sequence). The CDR3 coding sequence is TGCAGTGCTGACCCCCAAGAGACCCAGTACTTC. Protein sequence: CSADPQETQYF.

The J gene is TRBJ1-2, the V gene TRBV28, with unresolved D. The CDR3 is made up of 14 amino acids. Germline values: CDR1 MDHEN, CDR2 SYDVKM. V was clipped by 3 bases and J by 0 bases, with 8 bases between them. The CDR3 here is CASSFVPANYGYTF. CDR3 DNA: TGTGCCAGCAGTTTCGTCCCAGCTAACTATGGCTACACCTTC.

The rearrangement uses TRBV5-1 and TRBJ2-7, with TRBD1 identical over 12 bases. Trimming removed 4 bases from V and 3 bases from J; junction bases left unmatched: 14. CDR1 and CDR2 from the germline V gene are SGHRS and YFSETQ. The CDR3 contains 18 residues. The chain's CDR3 is CASSQGQGANVGRYEQYF. CDR3 nucleotide sequence: TGCGCCAGCAGCCAGGGACAGGGGGCTAATGTCGGCCGCTACGAGCAGTACTTC.

The chain joins TRBV11-1 to TRBJ2-3; a weak D match, TRBD2 (6 bases). Looked up from germline, CDR1 is SGHAT and CDR2 is FQDESV (reference sequence). This CDR3 comprises 15 residues. The V gene lost 0 bases and the J gene lost 0 bases, with 7 bases spanning the gap. CDR3 region: CASSLAGTSTDTQYF. The CDR3 nucleotides read TGTGCCAGCAGCTTAGCCGGGACTAGCACAGATACGCAGTATTTT.

As concerns this clone: One end of the junction does not line up with germline, which may come from a read error. The DNA for the CDR3 is TGTGCCAGCACTGAACAGGGTAGCTCCTACGAGCAGTACTTC. Its protein product is CASTEQGSSYEQYF. The chain has TRBV2 and TRBJ2-7; tentative D call: TRBD1 (6 bases). The germline V gene has CDR1 SNHLY and CDR2 FYNNEI. The CDR3 runs 14 residues. The variable domain in full, completed from reference TRBV2 and TRBJ2-7, reads EPEVTQTPSHQVTQMGQEVILRCVPISNHLYFYWYRQILGQKVEFLVSFYNNEISEKSEIFDDQFSVERPDGSNFTLKIRSTKLEDSAMYFCASTEQGSSYEQYFGPGTRLTVT.

The chain combines TRBV4-2 with TRBJ1-3; no clear D gene. CDR3 length equals 16 residues. In germline, CDR1 is LGHNA, CDR2 YNFKEQ. Trimming took 1 base from V and 3 from J, leaving 13 bases between them. The CDR3 here is CASSQASTDRGNTIYF. Written as DNA, the CDR3 is TGTGCCAGCAGCCAAGCCTCAACGGATCGTGGAAACACCATATATTTT.

The gene calls are TRBV7-9 and TRBJ2-5; D remains unclear. The CDR3 loop spans 12 amino acids. Deletions cut 5 bases from V and 5 bases from J, with 9 bases between. The germline V gene has CDR1 SEHNR and CDR2 FQNEAQ (reference sequence). The DNA of the CDR3 is TGTGCCAGCAGCCTTGGTTGGGAGACCCAGTACTTC. This codes for CASSLGWETQYF. The whole variable domain, filled in from reference TRBV7-9 and TRBJ2-5, reads DTGVSQNPRHKITKRGQNVTFRCDPISEHNRLYWYRQTLGQGPEFLTYFQNEAQLEKSRLLSDRFSAERPKGSFSTLEIQRTEQGDSAMYLCASSLGWETQYFGPGTRLLVL.

The chain employs TRBV20-1 and TRBJ2-7, with D uncertain. V lost 7 bases and J lost 4, with 8 bases in between. The CDR3 runs 10 residues. The germline CDR1 and CDR2 sequences are DFQATT and SNEGSKA (reference sequence). The CDR3 nucleotides read TGCAGTGTTTCGAATTACGAGCAGTACTTC. This codes for CSVSNYEQYF.

The J gene is TRBJ2-5, the V gene TRBV7-9; D remains unclear. Per germline, CDR1 SEHNR and CDR2 FQNEAQ (reference sequence). CDR3 size: 13 residues. The V gene lost 1 base and the J gene lost 4 bases, with 7 bases spanning the gap. CDR3 nucleotides: TGTGCCAGCAGCTTAGACCAAGCAGAGACCCAGTACTTC. It yields the protein CASSLDQAETQYF.

The V call is TRBV15, the J call TRBJ2-7, with D possibly being TRBD2 (6 bases). The CDR3 length is 15 residues. Germline V gives CDR1 LNHNV, CDR2 YYDKDF (reference sequence). V dropped 0 bases and J dropped 5 bases, with 14 bases sitting between them. The CDR3 region is CATSRDLGGVNEQYF. DNA of the CDR3: TGTGCCACCAGCAGAGATCTAGGAGGGGTTAACGAGCAGTACTTC.

This chain uses TRBV2 with TRBJ1-2; 10 nucleotides align to TRBD1. Germline V gives CDR1 SNHLY, CDR2 FYNNEI. There are 13 residues in the CDR3. The V gene end was trimmed by 6 bases and the J gene end by 7 bases; junction bases not matched to a gene: 5. The DNA of the CDR3 is TGTGCCAGCAGAGGGGACAGGGGAACTGGCTACACCTTC. Its translation is CASRGDRGTGYTF.